The 2 T cell receptor beta chains below were found in one sample sequenced in a study of blood T cells in healthy people across ages. It was with a sample-barcoded 5' primer and a J-beta primer mix that a second PCR of about 7 to 12 cycles was run. One entry per CDR3 protein results from TCRdb running MiXCR on the 5' RACE reads. Seen here are around 850,000 distinct CDR3 sequences, 35% to 40% observed once, and the top ten hold 10% to 15%. The material sequenced was blood. Receptors were obtained from a man younger than 35 in good health.

In regard to this clonotype: With a much larger clone just one base away, this may be a read error. V usage is TRBV12-3 or TRBV12-4 and J usage is TRBJ2-7; TRBD1 or TRBD2 may be the D gene (5 bases each). The CDR3 has 13 residues. V lost 2 bases to trimming and J lost 4 bases, with 9 bases between them. The CDR3 DNA sequence: TGTGCCAGCAGTTTATCTTGGGGGTACGAGCAGTACTTC. It yields the protein CASSLSWGYEQYF.

Of note for this clonotype: One base away lies a much larger clone, so this may be a sequencing read error. The chain recombines TRBV12-3 or TRBV12-4 with TRBJ2-3; no firm D call. The length of the CDR3 is 13 residues. Deletions cut 5 bases from V and 4 bases from J, with 10 bases between. The chain's CDR3 is CASSTTNPDTQYF. The CDR3 region has the DNA TGTGCCAGCAGTACAACAAATCCAGATACGCAGTATTTT.